This T cell receptor (beta chain) was profiled in a study of tumor and adjacent non-tumor tissue in lung cancer. Study details: Patients comprised roughly 12 adenocarcinoma, a couple of squamous cell carcinoma and 1 small cell lung cancer. Points from the study as a whole: Significantly higher TCR diversity was found in tumor than normal lung. Top 100 clones took a larger repertoire share in normal lung.

TCRbeta libraries were built with three rounds of nested PCR, modified from ARM-PCR. TCRdb called the multiplex PCR reads again in MiXCR, with one record for every CDR3 protein. The table records approximately 71,000 distinct CDR3 sequences, 50% to 60% of them present only once. The template was RNA from unsorted bulk tissue. Donors were chemotherapy-naive, newly diagnosed lung cancer surgical patients in China, August–late 2014. The CDR3 consists of 17 residues. CDR1 and CDR2 from the germline V gene are SGHAT and FQNNGV. J was trimmed by 0 bases and V by 0 bases; bases with no gene match: 4. This clonotype was detected ten times or more. Its antigen is unidentified.

The genes are TRBV11-2 and TRBJ2-2; TRBD2 matches at 7 bases. The source is a man over 45 with non-small cell lung cancer. The sequencing input was lung tumor tissue. The CDR3 sequence is CASSLDLGRANTGELFF. Written as DNA, the CDR3 is TGTGCCAGCAGCTTAGATCTTGGGAGGGCGAACACCGGGGAGCTGTTTTTT.